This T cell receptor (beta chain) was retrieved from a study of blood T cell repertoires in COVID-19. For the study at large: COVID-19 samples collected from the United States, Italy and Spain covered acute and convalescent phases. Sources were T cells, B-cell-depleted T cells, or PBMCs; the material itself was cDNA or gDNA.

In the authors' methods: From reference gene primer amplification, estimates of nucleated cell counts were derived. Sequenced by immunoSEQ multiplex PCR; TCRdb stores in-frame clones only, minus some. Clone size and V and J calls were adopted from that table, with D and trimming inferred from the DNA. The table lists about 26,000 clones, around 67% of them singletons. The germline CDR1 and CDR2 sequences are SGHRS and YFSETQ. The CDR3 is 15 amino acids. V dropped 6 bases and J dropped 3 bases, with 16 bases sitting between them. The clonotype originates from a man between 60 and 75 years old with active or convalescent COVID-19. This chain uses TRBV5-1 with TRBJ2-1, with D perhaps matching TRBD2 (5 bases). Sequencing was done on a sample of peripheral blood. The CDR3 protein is CASTIQDRGYNEQFF. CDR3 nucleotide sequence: TGCGCCAGCACTATCCAGGATCGGGGCTACAATGAGCAGTTCTTC.